Presented here are 10 T cell receptor beta chains from one specimen sequenced in a study of cytomegalovirus exposure and HLA in healthy donors. This PCR relied on a set of 60 Vbeta primers and 13 Jbeta primers. Data came from immunoSEQ multiplex PCR; TCRdb stores just in-frame clones and leaves some out. This sample has around 150,000 clones, with 60% to 80% found just once. Sample: PBMCs. The source is a man aged 30 to 45 in good health and CMV-seropositive.

This clone was seen more than once but under ten times. The chain joins TRBV6-1 to TRBJ1-1; no definite D call. Trimming removed 5 bases from V and 4 bases from J, with 11 bases in between. Germline V lookup: CDR1 MNHNS, CDR2 SASEGT. The CDR3 consists of 13 residues. The CDR3 sequence: CASSRDSATEAFF. CDR3 nucleotide sequence: TGTGCCAGCAGTCGGGATTCGGCCACTGAAGCTTTCTTT.

About this clone itself: The junction differs from germline at one of its ends, possibly a read error. The CDR3 is CASRYLTSRTYEQYF. The CDR3 nucleotides read TGTGCCAGCAGATACTTGACTAGCCGGACCTACGAGCAGTACTTC. The gene calls are TRBV6-5 and TRBJ2-7; TRBD2 agrees at 7 bases. The CDR3 has 15 amino acids. From germline, CDR1 is MNHEY and CDR2 SVGAGI.

In its sample, this clone was seen a few times. The chain joins TRBV19 to TRBJ2-3, with no clear D. The CDR3 totals 12 residues. The V and J ends lost 8 bases and 0 bases respectively, with 6 bases between them. The germline V gene encodes CDR1 LNHDA and CDR2 SQIVND (reference sequence). The CDR3 nucleotides read TGTGCCAGTTCTATCAGCACAGATACGCAGTATTTT. Translating it yields CASSISTDTQYF. The full variable domain, completed using reference TRBV19 and TRBJ2-3, is DGGITQSPKYLFRKEGQNVTLSCEQNLNHDAMYWYRQDPGQGLRLIYYSQIVNDFQKGDIAEGYSVSREKKESFPLTVTSAQKNPTAFYLCASSISTDTQYFGPGTRLTVL.

In this sample, this clone turned up once. The V and J genes are TRBV25-1 and TRBJ1-2; 7 positions match TRBD1. Trimming at V came to 5 bases and at J to 7 bases, leaving 16 bases not matched to a gene. The CDR3 has 16 residues. The V gene's germline CDR1 is MGHDK and CDR2 SYGVNS. The CDR3, as DNA: TGTGCCAGCAGTTCAGGTGGGGAAACAGGGGCGGTTGGCTACACCTTC. Its protein is CASSSGGETGAVGYTF.

This rearrangement joins TRBV2 to TRBJ1-6, with 8 bases that match TRBD1. The CDR3 runs 14 residues. V shed 6 bases, J shed 10 bases, and the junction held 8 bases outside the gene matches. The germline gives CDR1 SNHLY, CDR2 FYNNEI. CDR3 bases: TGTGCCAGCAGGGTGACAGGGGCAGGATCACCCCTCCACTTT. Translating gives CASRVTGAGSPLHF.

V is TRBV6-5 and J is TRBJ1-1; tentative D call: TRBD1 (5 bases). Germline lookup yields CDR1 MNHEY and CDR2 SVGAGI. V shed 0 bases and J shed 7 bases, with 12 bases lying between them. The CDR3 loop spans 14 amino acids. CDR3 loop: CASSYSPGHNEAFF. The CDR3, as DNA: TGTGCCAGCAGTTACTCCCCCGGACATAATGAAGCTTTCTTT.

The J gene is TRBJ2-7, the V gene TRBV6-1, with D possibly being TRBD1 (5 bases). CDR1 is MNHNS, CDR2 SASEGT, per germline. The CDR3 covers 14 residues. With 4 bases removed from V and 0 bases from J, the gap between germline ends came to 10 bases. CDR3 region: CASSGRQNSYEQYF. CDR3 DNA sequence: TGTGCCAGCAGTGGAAGACAGAACTCCTACGAGCAGTACTTC.

Comment on this clone: One junction end disagrees with the germline gene, perhaps due to a read error. At the DNA level, this CDR3 is encoded by other sequences in the same sample as well. The J gene is TRBJ2-3, the V gene TRBV29-1, with a possible D match to TRBD2 (5 bases). In germline, CDR1 is SQVTM, CDR2 ANQGSEA. CDR3 size: 12 residues. The CDR3 DNA sequence: TGTAGCGTGCCCCGGAGATCCGATACGCAGTATTTT. This codes for CSVPRRSDTQYF.

The gene calls are TRBV19 and TRBJ2-5; possible D gene TRBD2, 6 bases. This CDR3 contains 12 residues. Trimming cost V 7 bases and J 4 bases, with 10 bases left between them. Germline V gene lookup returns CDR1 LNHDA and CDR2 SQIVND (reference sequence). The CDR3 loop is CASNGDSETQYF. As DNA, the CDR3 is TGTGCCAGTAATGGGGACTCAGAGACCCAGTACTTC.

The genes are TRBV2 and TRBJ2-7; TRBD2 is a possible D gene (5 bases). V was cut by 3 bases and J by 5 bases, with 14 bases left in between. This CDR3 region has 14 residues. Germline V gives CDR1 SNHLY, CDR2 FYNNEI. In DNA, the CDR3 is TGTGCCAGCAGTGAGGGGAGACTTGGAGACGAGCAGTACTTC. The encoded protein is CASSEGRLGDEQYF.